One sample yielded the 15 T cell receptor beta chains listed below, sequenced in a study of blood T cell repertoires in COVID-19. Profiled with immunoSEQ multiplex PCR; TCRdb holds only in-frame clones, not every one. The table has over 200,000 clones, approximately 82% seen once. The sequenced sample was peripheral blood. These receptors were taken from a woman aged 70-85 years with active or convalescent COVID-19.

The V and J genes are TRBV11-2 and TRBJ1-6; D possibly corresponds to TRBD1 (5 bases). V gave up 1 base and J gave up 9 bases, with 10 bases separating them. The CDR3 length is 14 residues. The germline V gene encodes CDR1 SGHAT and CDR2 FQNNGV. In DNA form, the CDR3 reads TGTGCCAGCAGCTTAGTTAGGGGCGGTTCACCCCTCCACTTT. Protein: CASSLVRGGSPLHF.

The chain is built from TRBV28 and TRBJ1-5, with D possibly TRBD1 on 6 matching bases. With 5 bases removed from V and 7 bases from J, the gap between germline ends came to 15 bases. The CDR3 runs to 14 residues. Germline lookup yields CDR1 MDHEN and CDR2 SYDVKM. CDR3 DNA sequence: TGTGCCAGCAGTACCACAGGGAGCACCCAGCCCCAGCATTTT. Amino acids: CASSTTGSTQPQHF.

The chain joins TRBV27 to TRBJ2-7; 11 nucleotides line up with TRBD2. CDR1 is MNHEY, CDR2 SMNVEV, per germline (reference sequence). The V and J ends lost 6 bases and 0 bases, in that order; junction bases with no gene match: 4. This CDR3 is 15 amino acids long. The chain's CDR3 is CASRRLAGTSYEQYF. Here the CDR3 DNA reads TGTGCCAGCAGACGACTAGCGGGGACCTCCTACGAGCAGTACTTC.

The CDR3 here is CASSVRGGDRTDTQYF. Here the CDR3 DNA reads TGTGCCAGCAGCGTAAGGGGCGGAGACCGCACAGATACGCAGTATTTT. V gene TRBV9 combines with J gene TRBJ2-3; a possible D gene is TRBD1 (5 bases). The CDR3 consists of 16 residues. From germline, CDR1 is SGDLS and CDR2 YYNGEE. V was pared by 1 base and J by 1 base, with 13 bases between.

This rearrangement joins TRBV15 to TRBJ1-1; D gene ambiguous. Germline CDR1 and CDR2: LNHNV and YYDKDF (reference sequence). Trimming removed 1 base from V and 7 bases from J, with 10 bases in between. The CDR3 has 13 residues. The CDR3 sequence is CATSRAPPREAFF. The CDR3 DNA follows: TGTGCCACCAGCAGAGCCCCCCCCCGTGAAGCTTTCTTT.

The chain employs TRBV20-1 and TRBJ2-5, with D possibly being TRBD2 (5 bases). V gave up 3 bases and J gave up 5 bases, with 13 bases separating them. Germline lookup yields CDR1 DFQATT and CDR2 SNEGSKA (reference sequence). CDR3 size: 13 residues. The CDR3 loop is CSASLASTETQYF. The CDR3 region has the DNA TGCAGTGCTAGTTTAGCGAGTACGGAGACCCAGTACTTC.

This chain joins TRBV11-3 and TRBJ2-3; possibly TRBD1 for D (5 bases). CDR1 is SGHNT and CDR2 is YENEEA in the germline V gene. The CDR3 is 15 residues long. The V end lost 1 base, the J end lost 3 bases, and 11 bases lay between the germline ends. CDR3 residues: CASSLGVRVTDTQYF. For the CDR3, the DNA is TGTGCCAGCAGCTTAGGGGTCAGGGTGACAGATACGCAGTATTTT.

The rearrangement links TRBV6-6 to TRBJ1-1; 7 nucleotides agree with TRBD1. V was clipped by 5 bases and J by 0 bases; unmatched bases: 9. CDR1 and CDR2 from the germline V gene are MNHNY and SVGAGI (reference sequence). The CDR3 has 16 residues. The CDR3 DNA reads TGTGCCAGCAGTCGGGGACAGCCAGTCTTGAACACTGAAGCTTTCTTT. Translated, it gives CASSRGQPVLNTEAFF.

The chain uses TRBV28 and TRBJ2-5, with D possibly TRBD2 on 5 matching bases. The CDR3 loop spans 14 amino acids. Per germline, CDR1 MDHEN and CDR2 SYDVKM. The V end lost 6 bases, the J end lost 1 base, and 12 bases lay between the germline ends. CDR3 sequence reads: CASRGVVLQETQYF. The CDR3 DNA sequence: TGTGCCAGCAGGGGAGTCGTACTCCAAGAGACCCAGTACTTC.

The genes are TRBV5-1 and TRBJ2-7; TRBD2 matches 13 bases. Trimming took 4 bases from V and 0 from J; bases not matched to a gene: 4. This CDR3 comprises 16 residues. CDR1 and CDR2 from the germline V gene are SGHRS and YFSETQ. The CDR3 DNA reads TGCGCCAGCAGCCTGGGACTAGCGGGAAACTCCTACGAGCAGTACTTC. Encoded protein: CASSLGLAGNSYEQYF.

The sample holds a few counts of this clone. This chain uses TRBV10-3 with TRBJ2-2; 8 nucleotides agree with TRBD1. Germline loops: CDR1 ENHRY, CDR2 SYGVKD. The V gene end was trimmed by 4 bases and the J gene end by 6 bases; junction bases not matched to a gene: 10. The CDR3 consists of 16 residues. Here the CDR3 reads CAISAVPGTGPGELFF. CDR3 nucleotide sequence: TGTGCCATCAGTGCGGTTCCCGGGACAGGCCCCGGGGAGCTGTTTTTT.

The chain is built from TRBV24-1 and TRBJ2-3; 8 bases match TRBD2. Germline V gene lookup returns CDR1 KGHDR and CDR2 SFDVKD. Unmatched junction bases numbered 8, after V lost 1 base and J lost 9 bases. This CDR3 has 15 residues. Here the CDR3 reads CATSDFGGGPETQYF. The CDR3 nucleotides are TGTGCCACCAGTGATTTCGGCGGGGGGCCTGAGACGCAGTATTTT.

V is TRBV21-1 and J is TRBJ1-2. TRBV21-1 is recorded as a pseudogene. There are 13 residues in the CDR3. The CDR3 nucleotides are TGTGCCAGCAGCGTGTGGGGGGGCTATGGCTACACCTTC. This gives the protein CASSVWGGYGYTF.

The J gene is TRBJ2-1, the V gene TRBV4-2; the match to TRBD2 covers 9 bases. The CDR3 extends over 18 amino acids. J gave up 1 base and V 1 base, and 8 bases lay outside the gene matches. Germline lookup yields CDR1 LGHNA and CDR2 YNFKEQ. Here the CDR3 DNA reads TGTGCCAGCAGCCAAGCGGTTGGCGGGGGGGATTCCTACAATGAGCAGTTCTTC. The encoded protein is CASSQAVGGGDSYNEQFF.

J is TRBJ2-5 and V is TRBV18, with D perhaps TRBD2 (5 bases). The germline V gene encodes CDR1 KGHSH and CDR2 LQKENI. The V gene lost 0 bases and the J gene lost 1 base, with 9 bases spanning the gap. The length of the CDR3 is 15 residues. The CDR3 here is CASSPPGGSQETQYF. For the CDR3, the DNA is TGTGCCAGCTCACCACCGGGCGGGTCCCAAGAGACCCAGTACTTC.